Below are 10 T cell receptor beta chains sequenced from a single sample in a study of blood T cell repertoires in COVID-19. Sequencing was performed with immunoSEQ multiplex PCR; in TCRdb, only in-frame clones are kept and a portion is missing. The table records under 500,000 clones, about 85% of them present only once. The source material was PBMCs or T cells enriched from blood (not recorded which). The source is a woman aged 18-29 years with acute COVID-19.

V is TRBV18 and J is TRBJ1-2; 8 nucleotides agree with TRBD1. The trim removed 7 bases at V and 6 bases at J, leaving 13 bases unmatched. The CDR3 extends over 15 amino acids. The V gene's germline CDR1 is KGHSH and CDR2 LQKENI. The CDR3 reads CASFRYRQGKNGYTF. In nucleotides, the CDR3 is TGTGCCAGCTTCCGATACAGACAGGGGAAGAATGGCTACACCTTC.

V gene TRBV29-1 combines with J gene TRBJ2-3; D may be TRBD2 (5 bases). Trimming shortened V by 7 bases and J by 2 bases, and 13 bases separated the two germline ends. The CDR3 is made up of 13 amino acids. The germline V gene has CDR1 SQVTM and CDR2 ANQGSEA. The CDR3 DNA is TGCAGCGCCCCCCGGACTTCCACAGATACGCAGTATTTT. This encodes CSAPRTSTDTQYF.

This sequence joins TRBV5-6 and TRBJ1-2; D remains ambiguous. Trimming left V 1 base short and J 5 bases short, with 9 bases between. The CDR3 loop spans 13 amino acids. CDR1 SGHDT and CDR2 YYEEEE come from the germline V gene. The CDR3 bases are TGTGCCAGCAGCTTGACAGCACATTATGGCTACACCTTC. This encodes CASSLTAHYGYTF. Drawing the rest from reference TRBV5-6 and TRBJ1-2, the complete variable domain is DAGVTQSPTHLIKTRGQQVTLRCSPKSGHDTVSWYQQALGQGPQFIFQYYEEEERQRGNFPDRFSGHQFPNYSSELNVNALLLGDSALYLCASSLTAHYGYTFGSGTRLTVV.

CDR3 loop: CASVAGTGLSQPQHF. The CDR3 coding sequence is TGTGCCAGCGTCGCGGGGACAGGGCTTAGTCAGCCCCAGCATTTT. The chain links TRBV28 to TRBJ1-5, with 9 positions matching TRBD1. This CDR3 comprises 15 residues. Unmatched junction bases numbered 11, after V lost 8 bases and J lost 6 bases. Germline-derived CDR1 and CDR2 are MDHEN and SYDVKM.

This clone was counted a single time. The genes are TRBV27 and TRBJ1-1; 7 positions agree with TRBD1. There are 16 residues in the CDR3. V was pared by 7 bases and J by 4 bases, with 15 bases of the junction left unmatched. Germline CDR1 MNHEY, CDR2 SMNVEV (reference sequence). CDR3 nucleotides: TGTGCCAGCAACAAAGTCAGGGGGTTCGCGGGCACTGAAGCTTTCTTT. Encoded protein: CASNKVRGFAGTEAFF.

The V gene is TRBV4-3, the J gene TRBJ2-7; 8 bases line up with TRBD2. Trimming took 1 base from V and 2 from J; bases not matched to a gene: 10. The CDR3 sequence is 17 residues long. Germline CDR1 is LGHNA and CDR2 is YSLEER. CDR3 nucleotide sequence: TGCGCCAGCAGCCAAGCCCGTCTAGCGGGCAAAACCTACGAGCAGTACTTC. As protein: CASSQARLAGKTYEQYF.

The J gene is TRBJ2-5, the V gene TRBV10-3; 11 bases are a match to TRBD2. The CDR3 is 12 residues long. The germline CDR1 and CDR2 sequences are ENHRY and SYGVKD. V dropped 10 bases and J dropped 5; count of bases not matched to a gene: 3. CDR3 loop: CATTSGDETQYF. The DNA of the CDR3 is TGTGCCACGACTAGCGGGGATGAGACCCAGTACTTC.

The rearrangement links TRBV9 to TRBJ2-3; a possible D gene is TRBD1 (6 bases). The germline V gene has CDR1 SGDLS and CDR2 YYNGEE. Deletions cut 3 bases from V and 0 bases from J, with 20 bases between. The CDR3 sequence is 18 residues long. CDR3 DNA sequence: TGTGCCAGCAGCGGCCGGGACAAGGTCCTCTCTAGCACAGATACGCAGTATTTT. It yields the protein CASSGRDKVLSSTDTQYF. Drawing the rest from reference TRBV9 and TRBJ2-3, the complete variable domain is DSGVTQTPKHLITATGQRVTLRCSPRSGDLSVYWYQQSLDQGLQFLIQYYNGEERAKGNILERFSAQQFPDLHSELNLSSLELGDSALYFCASSGRDKVLSSTDTQYFGPGTRLTVL.

This sequence joins TRBV25-1 and TRBJ2-7; D gene unclear. V lost 1 base and J lost 3, with 4 bases in between. Germline V gives CDR1 MGHDK, CDR2 SYGVNS. This CDR3 is 12 amino acids long. CDR3 sequence (DNA): TGTGCCAGCAGTGAATCGCGCTACGAGCAGTACTTC. It is translated as CASSESRYEQYF.

The chain combines TRBV12-3 or TRBV12-4 with TRBJ1-2, with D maybe TRBD1 (5 bases). The ends were cut back, 7 bases at V and 8 bases at J, with 17 bases in the middle. CDR3 length: 13 amino acids. Written as DNA, the CDR3 is TGTGCCAGCATCAAAGGGGTTGGGAACGGCTACACCTTC. Its protein is CASIKGVGNGYTF.